This T cell receptor (beta chain) was recovered during a study of blood T cell repertoires in COVID-19. V shed 7 bases and J shed 7 bases, with 16 bases lying between them. The CDR3 is 14 residues long. CDR1 and CDR2 (germline): MNHEY, SMNVEV (reference sequence). The repertoire was sequenced with immunoSEQ multiplex PCR; TCRdb's copy has only in-frame clones and lacks some. The data show around 170,000 clones, 89% seen once. Specimen: peripheral blood. This TCR was sampled from a man aged 18 to 30 who had recovered from COVID-19. The genes are TRBV27 and TRBJ2-2; D might be TRBD2 (6 bases). The CDR3 DNA reads as TGTGCCAGCATCGGGGGACCGTTCGGCGGGGAGCTGTTTTTT. It yields the protein CASIGGPFGGELFF.